This TCR beta chain was captured in a study of radiation and T cells in renal cell carcinoma. Regarding this clone: Its antigen is still unknown.

Study-wide results and limits: Top tumor clonotypes rose in blood 2 weeks post-radiation, then contracted.

The V end lost 4 bases, the J end lost 0 bases, and 13 bases lay between the germline ends. Germline values: CDR1 MGHRA, CDR2 YSYEKL. This CDR3 has 17 amino acids. Libraries were prepared by immunoSEQ multiplex PCR; TCRdb keeps only in-frame clonotypes and omits some of them. The sample includes under 200,000 clones, 88% of them seen just once. Described time point: blood 4 weeks post-SBRT, at nephrectomy. Regarding treatment: 15 Gy SBRT to primary tumor, nephrectomy 4 weeks later. Radiation-treated patients gave blood at baseline, week 2 and week 4. The chain carries TRBV4-1 and TRBJ1-6; tentatively, D is TRBD1 (5 bases). This receptor was identified in a woman between 45 and 60 years old with renal cell carcinoma. Sequenced here: blood, sampled from a patient whose treatment included radiotherapy and nephrectomy. The CDR3 DNA is TGCGCCAGCAGCCCCCGGGACGGGAGCTCCTATAATTCACCCCTCCACTTT. Encoded protein: CASSPRDGSSYNSPLHF.